This paragraph covers one T cell receptor (beta chain) sequence. This sample was taken from a study of cytomegalovirus exposure and HLA in healthy donors. V was shortened by 0 bases and J by 5 bases, with 15 bases between the two germline ends. Germline CDR1 SGDLS, CDR2 YYNGEE. The CDR3 extends over 15 amino acids. This PCR relied on a set of 60 Vbeta primers and 13 Jbeta primers. Sequencing was performed with immunoSEQ multiplex PCR; in TCRdb, only in-frame clones are kept and a portion is missing. The profile shows about 76,000 clones, over 75% of them singletons. What was sequenced was PBMCs. The V gene is TRBV9, the J gene TRBJ2-7; D might be TRBD1 (6 bases). This TCR was sampled from a male donor in good health and CMV-seropositive. The CDR3 loop is CASSVGVSGVNEQYF. CDR3 DNA: TGTGCCAGCAGCGTAGGAGTGTCAGGGGTGAACGAGCAGTACTTC.